The 13 T cell receptor beta chains given below trace back to one sample, sequenced in a study of T cell responses to AZD1222 COVID-19 vaccine. The method was immunoSEQ multiplex PCR; TCRdb's version includes in-frame clones alone and lacks a portion of them. The data contain around 91,000 clones, about 89% of them singletons. The material sequenced was peripheral blood, taken 28 days after the second AZD1222 dose. These TCRs come from an adult who received the AZD1222 COVID-19 vaccine.

This chain connects TRBV5-1 to TRBJ2-3; 7 bases align to TRBD2. V lost 3 bases, J lost 0 bases, and 1 base stayed unmatched. The CDR3 has 14 amino acids. The germline V gene encodes CDR1 SGHRS and CDR2 YFSETQ. CDR3 sequence: CASSYSGSTDTQYF. The CDR3 DNA is TGCGCCAGCAGCTATAGCGGGAGCACAGATACGCAGTATTTT.

This rearrangement joins TRBV10-1 to TRBJ2-7; D is possibly TRBD1 (6 bases). Per the germline V gene, CDR1 is WNHNN and CDR2 is SYGVQD (reference sequence). V shed 0 bases and J shed 5 bases, with 14 bases lying between them. CDR3 size: 15 residues. The CDR3 region has the DNA TGCGCCAGCAGTGAGTCAAGGGGGTCCGTGAACGAGCAGTACTTC. Protein: CASSESRGSVNEQYF.

The V and J genes are TRBV10-3 and TRBJ2-1, with TRBD2 as a possible D gene (5 bases). Trimming removed 0 bases from V and 9 bases from J, with 12 bases in between. Germline assignment: CDR1 ENHRY and CDR2 SYGVKD. The length of the CDR3 is 14 residues. The CDR3 sequence: CAISESRLAGEQFF. The CDR3 coding sequence is TGTGCCATCAGTGAGTCCAGGCTAGCCGGTGAGCAGTTCTTC.

This sequence joins TRBV15 and TRBJ1-2; no reliable D call. Germline-derived CDR1 and CDR2 are LNHNV and YYDKDF (reference sequence). V lost 0 bases and J lost 5, with 13 bases in between. The CDR3 has 15 amino acids. The CDR3 loop is CATSRDGSPLYGYTF. For the CDR3, the DNA is TGTGCCACCAGCAGAGACGGCAGCCCTCTTTATGGCTACACCTTC.

The chain joins TRBV18 to TRBJ2-2, with 11 positions matching TRBD1. This CDR3 region has 17 residues. Germline CDR1 reads KGHSH; CDR2 reads LQKENI. V shed 0 bases and J 9 bases; nucleotides not matched to a gene: 9. The DNA for the CDR3 is TGTGCCAGCTCACCACCAGGAGGGACAGGGGGTCCACGGGAGCTGTTTTTT. Translation: CASSPPGGTGGPRELFF.

The chain couples TRBV27 to TRBJ2-3; D might be TRBD1 (5 bases). CDR3 length: 13 residues. Germline assignment: CDR1 MNHEY and CDR2 SMNVEV (reference sequence). The ends were cut back, 1 base at V and 10 bases at J, with 12 bases in the middle. CDR3 residues: CASSLWSGPSQYF. In DNA, the CDR3 is TGTGCCAGCAGTTTATGGTCAGGGCCGTCGCAGTATTTT.

The chain recombines TRBV5-1 with TRBJ2-3; no reliable D call. Germline V gene lookup returns CDR1 SGHRS and CDR2 YFSETQ. V lost 0 bases and J 8 bases, leaving 7 bases between the germline ends. The CDR3 runs to 12 residues. The CDR3 region is CASSLGEGTQYF. Here the CDR3 DNA reads TGCGCCAGCAGCTTGGGAGAAGGTACGCAGTATTTT.

As for this clone: Additional DNA sequences in this sample encode the identical CDR3. J is TRBJ1-4 and V is TRBV15; TRBD1 agrees at 9 bases. The CDR3 covers 15 residues. V was pared by 2 bases and J by 5 bases, with 3 bases of the junction left unmatched. Germline V gene lookup returns CDR1 LNHNV and CDR2 YYDKDF (reference sequence). The CDR3: CATSRPGQGNEKLFF. The CDR3 DNA reads as TGTGCCACCAGCAGACCGGGACAGGGCAATGAAAAACTGTTTTTT.

This sequence joins TRBV11-2 and TRBJ1-2, with TRBD1 as a possible D gene (6 bases). Germline CDR1 and CDR2: SGHAT and FQNNGV. Trimming cost V 3 bases and J 0 bases, with 11 bases left between them. CDR3 size: 15 residues. CDR3 loop: CASSLDRLTNYGYTF. The CDR3 DNA is TGTGCCAGCAGCTTGGACAGACTGACTAACTATGGCTACACCTTC.

The CDR3 DNA sequence: TGTGCCAGCAGACAGCCCGGGTCCGGGGAAGCTTTCTTT. Its translation is CASRQPGSGEAFF. The chain links TRBV6-5 to TRBJ1-1, with D unclear. V was pared by 6 bases and J by 8 bases, with 16 bases between. Germline CDR1 MNHEY, CDR2 SVGAGI. This CDR3 has 13 residues.

This clone showed up just once. This sequence joins TRBV7-2 and TRBJ2-7; TRBD1 matches 7 bases. After removal of 0 bases from V and 3 bases from J, the junction contained 5 bases not matched to a gene. This CDR3 contains 15 residues. CDR1 SGHTA and CDR2 FQGNSA come from the germline V gene. The CDR3 sequence: CASSLAGAGGYEQYF. The DNA of the CDR3 is TGTGCCAGCAGCTTAGCGGGGGCAGGGGGCTACGAGCAGTACTTC.

This chain links TRBV27 with TRBJ2-5, with D perhaps matching TRBD1 (6 bases). CDR3 length: 15 amino acids. Germline V gene data show CDR1 as MNHEY and CDR2 as SMNVEV (reference sequence). Deletions cut 6 bases from V and 5 bases from J, with 19 bases between. CDR3 nucleotides: TGTGCCAGCAGACCTCTGATGGGGGCGCGTGAGACCCAGTACTTC. Its translation is CASRPLMGARETQYF.

V usage is TRBV10-2 and J usage is TRBJ1-1; D is undetermined. Per germline, CDR1 WSHSY and CDR2 SAAADI. The CDR3 sequence is 13 residues long. The germline V and J ends were trimmed by 6 bases and 1 base, with 9 bases remaining between them. CDR3 DNA: TGCGCCAGCAGACAACAGACGAACACTGAAGCTTTCTTT. It specifies CASRQQTNTEAFF.